This is a list of T cell receptor beta chains from one sample in a study of T-cell memory formation after mild COVID-19. TCRdb re-derived calls from the 5' RACE reads in MiXCR, one entry per CDR3 protein. The table records around 370,000 distinct CDR3 sequences, about 21% of them present only once. Sequenced material: PBMCs or a T cell subset sorted from them (not recorded which). The source is an adult woman who had mild COVID-19 (a few samples of this study predate the infection). Cell type and time point are not known. The CDR3 runs from the conserved cysteine through the conserved F or W. A D gene is named only where the DNA matches it firmly. Part of the rows lack a size; the others show once, few, many or a class for expanded clones.

J | D | V | size | DNA | CDR3
TRBJ1-5 | - | TRBV24-1 | - | TGTGCCACCAGTGATCACAGGGTTGTTAGCAATCAGCCCCAGCATTTT | CATSDHRVVSNQPQHF
TRBJ2-7 | TRBD2 | TRBV11-2 | - | TGTGCCAGCAGCCGTCTAGCGGGGGGGCTTGGAGAGCAGTACTTC | CASSRLAGGLGEQYF
TRBJ2-5 | - | TRBV20-1 | few | TGCAGTGCTAGAACGGCGGGATGGGGAGATGGGACCCAGTACTTC | CSARTAGWGDGTQYF
TRBJ1-2 | - | TRBV19 | - | TGTGCCAGTAGTATCGGCCGGGCGGATGGCTACACCTTC | CASSIGRADGYTF
TRBJ1-2 | - | TRBV6-5 | - | TGTGCCAGCAGTTACGGCCGATACTATGGCTACACCTTC | CASSYGRYYGYTF
TRBJ1-1 | - | TRBV6-5 | - | TGTGCCAGCAGTCCCTTCCGGGACACTGAAGCTTTCTTT | CASSPFRDTEAFF
TRBJ1-5 | - | TRBV24-1 | - | TGTGCCACCAGTGAAGGCGGTTTGGGGCCCCAGCATTTT | CATSEGGLGPQHF
TRBJ1-6 | - | TRBV7-8 | - | TGTGCCAGCAGCTTAGTAGGGATCAATTCACCCCTCCACTTT | CASSLVGINSPLHF
TRBJ1-1 | TRBD1 | TRBV24-1 | many | TGTGCCACCAGTGAATCTGGGACAGAGAACACTGAAGCTTTCTTT | CATSESGTENTEAFF
TRBJ2-7 | TRBD2 | TRBV20-1 | - | TGCAGTGCTAGCGGAGCGGGAAGGAGCGAGCAGTACTTC | CSASGAGRSEQYF
TRBJ1-4 | TRBD1 | TRBV24-1 | few | TGTGCCACCAGTGTAGGGGGCGGGACGGCGAATGAAAAACTGTTTTTT | CATSVGGGTANEKLFF
TRBJ2-5 | - | TRBV29-1 | few | TGCAGCGCCCTAGGAGGGACAGAGACCCAGTACTTC | CSALGGTETQYF
TRBJ2-1 | TRBD2 | TRBV5-1 | few | TGCGCCAGCAGCACCGTAGCGGGGGGCTACAATGAGCAGTTCTTC | CASSTVAGGYNEQFF
TRBJ2-1 | TRBD1 | TRBV6-2/TRBV6-3 | - | TGTGCCAGCAGTCCCCCCCGGGACAGTCAATTCAATGAGCAGTTCTTC | CASSPPRDSQFNEQFF
TRBJ2-7 | - | TRBV30 | few | TGTGCCTGCTGTTCCTACGAGCAGTACTTC | CACCSYEQYF
TRBJ2-3 | - | TRBV7-2 | - | TGTGCCAGCAGCTTAAATTCGTGGGAGAGGGCGCAGTATTTT | CASSLNSWERAQYF
TRBJ2-3 | TRBD2 | TRBV4-2 | many | TGTGCCAGCAGCCAAGAATCGAGAACGGGGGGTACCACAGATACGCAGTATTTT | CASSQESRTGGTTDTQYF